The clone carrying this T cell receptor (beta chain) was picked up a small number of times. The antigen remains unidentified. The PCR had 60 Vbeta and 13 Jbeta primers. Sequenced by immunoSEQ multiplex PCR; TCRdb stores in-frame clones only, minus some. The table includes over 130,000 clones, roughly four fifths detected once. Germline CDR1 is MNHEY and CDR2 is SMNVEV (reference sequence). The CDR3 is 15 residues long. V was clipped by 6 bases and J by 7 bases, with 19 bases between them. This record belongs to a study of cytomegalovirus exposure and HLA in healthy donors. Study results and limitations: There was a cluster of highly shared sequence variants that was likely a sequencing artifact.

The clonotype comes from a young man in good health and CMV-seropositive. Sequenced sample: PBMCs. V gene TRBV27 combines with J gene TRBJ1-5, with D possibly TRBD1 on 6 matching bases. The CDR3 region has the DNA TGTGCCAGCAGCCCTAAGGGACACGTTCTCCAGCCCCAGCATTTT. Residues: CASSPKGHVLQPQHF.